This TCR beta chain derives from a study of human T cells and chemical hapten exposure (TCRdb year 2021). With respect to the entire study: For sensitization, 2% DPC in acetone was applied to an approximately 2 cm by approximately 2 cm area of upper inner arm skin. Patch testing was performed on the upper back with Finn chambers containing 0.01% DPC, and the patch tests were scored after 6 days according to International Contact Dermatitis Research Group standards. This study followed changes in the peripheral blood TCR repertoire in vivo during primary and secondary sensitization of alopecia patients to the hapten diphenylcyclopropenone (DPC). The mostly female patient cohort included alopecia areata with under or over 50% scalp involvement, alopecia totalis and alopecia universalis. Blood samples were taken from patients before sensitization (week 0) and then at 2, 6 and about 24 weeks after DPC sensitization. Libraries were combined into a pool for sequencing, and differences in TCR yield between samples came mainly from small differences in library volumes within the pool. About 28 alopecia patients gave blood for TCR sequencing at one to four time points (pre-sensitization, 2, 6 and 24 weeks). Throughout the study period of around 25 weeks, patients also received therapeutic DPC doses to the scalp every week.

From the cysteine up to the phenylalanine, the CDR3 has a length of 15 residues. Just the 45-base CDR3 DNA is kept, in frame starting at base 1. Cut back by 4 bases and 5 bases, the V and J ends lie 17 bases apart. The germline V gene specifies ENHRY as CDR1 and SYGVKD as CDR2. The library was prepared using RACE. The reads were generated on a NextSeq 500. Library preparation attached unique molecular identifiers to individual cDNA molecules for quantitative, reproducible TCR counting. Both TCR alpha and TCR beta chains were sequenced from each blood RNA sample. Processing in the source paper ran as follows. A median of approximately 100,000 TCRs per sample was observed, with a range of about 20,000 to 750,000. The Decombinator software suite was used to annotate the V, J and CDR3 of the TCR reads. Every sample was subsampled to the same number of TCRs (28,000) for the PS versus PT1 abundance plots. TCRs were defined as expanded if absent before sensitization and observed at least eight times at the 2-week time point. TCRdb reran the public reads through fastp at Q25 and MiXCR, keeping productive beta chains. Rows matching on CDR3 protein sequence are summarized as one entry with the most common DNA and genes. V and J calls and clone size were set by TCRdb, not the authors. This sample is represented by under 300,000 distinct CDR3 sequences; around 7.3% of them were singletons. The ten largest clones add up to approximately 1.2% of the sample.

In light of the paper, this sample's time point label describes: pre-sensitization, week 0. Taken with the paper, the label for treatment or condition translates to: therapeutic diphenylcyclopropenone sensitization with weekly scalp DPC. At every patch-test visit, the blood draw took place before the patch test was put on. To be eligible, patients had to be aged 18 to 70, diagnosed with alopecia and judged suitable for DPC therapy, while pregnant patients were excluded. Total RNA was extracted from unfractionated whole blood collected in Tempus Blood RNA tubes. This clonotype has more than one count but fewer than ten. Its antigen target is currently unknown. Per-nucleotide qualities are absent, and no much larger clonotype sits a single base away. On the study overall, not on this receptor specifically: Expanded TCRs formed significantly more large CDR3 similarity clusters than pre-sensitization or healthy control sets, consistent with antigen-driven responses. A positive correlation was found between the number of PT1 expanded TCRs and patch test score, with significance reached at thresholds 8, 16 and 32 but not 4. After repeated subsampling, the strength of the expansion versus patch-test correlation and the threshold at which it became significant changed. DPC sensitization did not change the number of TCRs with a frequency above 1 in 1000, and there was no evidence of changes in global repertoire structure. Because every patient had alopecia, a presumed autoimmune disease, the patients' immune response might differ from that of healthy individuals.

The chain joins TRBV10-3 to TRBJ2-5; TRBD1 is a possible D gene, resting on 7 matching bases. This clonotype originated in a man in his late teens or twenties with alopecia areata. Some clones in this sample may be carry-over from other donors' samples. Sequencing used whole blood, obtained in connection with sensitization to the hapten diphenylcyclopropenone (DPC). The DNA sequence is given as TGTGCCATCAGTGCTGTTTCAGGGGGGCTTGAGACCCAGTACTTC. Translated, this is CAISAVSGGLETQYF.